Listed below are T cell receptor beta chains from one sample, sequenced in a study of shared clonotypes between healthy human individuals. Generated by immunoSEQ multiplex PCR, the TCRdb table keeps only in-frame clones and is missing some. The sample lists about 2.1 million clones; around 93% were seen once. Specimen: naive CD8+ T cells from PBMCs. Receptor source: a man between 18 and 29 years old in good health. Some clones in this sample may be carry-over from other donors' samples. Each CDR3 is given with its conserved first and last residue. The D gene is left open where the match is weak. Not all rows give a size; the values are once, few, many and, for expanded clones, a class.

j_call | v_call | clone_size | d_call | cdr3_aa | cdr3_nt
TRBJ2-7 | TRBV4-1 | NA | NA | CASSQGTANEQYF | TGCGCCAGCAGCCAAGGGACCGCAAACGAGCAGTACTTC
TRBJ2-6 | TRBV7-8 | NA | NA | CASSLMPGPPSGANVLTF | TGTGCCAGCAGCTTAATGCCGGGACCCCCCTCTGGGGCCAACGTCCTGACTTTC
TRBJ2-7 | TRBV28 | NA | TRBD2 | CASSFSGRSHEQYF | TGTGCCAGCAGTTTTAGCGGGAGAAGCCACGAGCAGTACTTC
TRBJ2-1 | TRBV6-5 | NA | NA | CASSYQGEGGDNEQFF | TGTGCCAGCAGTTACCAGGGGGAGGGAGGGGACAATGAGCAGTTCTTC
TRBJ2-7 | TRBV5-1 | NA | TRBD2 | CASSLMSGGPYEQYF | TGCGCCAGCAGCTTGATGTCGGGAGGGCCGTACGAGCAGTACTTC
TRBJ2-7 | TRBV13 | NA | NA | CASSDTPRQGRSYEQYF | TGTGCCAGCAGCGATACCCCCCGGCAGGGGAGGTCCTACGAGCAGTACTTC
TRBJ2-7 | TRBV11-3 | NA | TRBD2 | CASSSGGFYEQYF | TGTGCCAGCAGCTCGGGGGGATTCTACGAGCAGTACTTC
TRBJ1-2 | TRBV19 | NA | NA | CASSMTANYGYTF | TGTGCCAGTAGCATGACGGCGAACTATGGCTACACCTTC
TRBJ1-5 | TRBV4-3 | few | NA | CASSQELDYSNQPQHF | TGCGCCAGCAGCCAAGAGCTAGATTATAGCAATCAGCCCCAGCATTTT
TRBJ2-1 | TRBV7-8 | NA | NA | CASSLGGGTHNEQFF | TGTGCCAGCAGCTTAGGAGGCGGGACACACAATGAGCAGTTCTTC
TRBJ2-7 | TRBV30 | NA | NA | CAWSVILREQYF | TGTGCCTGGAGTGTGATCCTGAGGGAGCAGTACTTC
TRBJ2-2 | TRBV10-2 | NA | TRBD2 | CASSESGLADDPNTGELFF | TGCGCCAGCAGTGAGTCGGGCCTAGCGGACGATCCGAACACCGGGGAGCTGTTTTTT
TRBJ2-1 | TRBV9 | NA | TRBD2 | CASSDPSGRAYNEQFF | TGTGCCAGCAGCGACCCTAGCGGAAGGGCATACAATGAGCAGTTCTTC
TRBJ2-5 | TRBV4-2 | NA | NA | CASSQDLRDQTQYF | TGTGCCAGCAGCCAAGACCTCAGGGACCAGACCCAGTACTTC
TRBJ2-2 | TRBV19 | once | NA | CASSSIGEWTGELFF | TGTGCCAGTAGCTCGATCGGAGAGTGGACCGGGGAGCTGTTTTTT
TRBJ2-7 | TRBV6-1 | NA | TRBD2 | CATTSGRTYEQYF | TGTGCCACGACTAGCGGGAGGACCTACGAGCAGTACTTC
TRBJ2-7 | TRBV5-1 | NA | NA | CASSGTNWYEQYF | TGCGCCAGCTCCGGGACAAACTGGTACGAGCAGTACTTC
TRBJ1-1 | TRBV2 | NA | TRBD1 | CASSPWTGGMNTEAFF | TGTGCCAGCTCTCCCTGGACAGGGGGCATGAACACTGAAGCTTTCTTT
TRBJ2-1 | TRBV19 | NA | TRBD2 | CASSILGLGQYNEQFF | TGTGCCAGTAGTATACTGGGACTAGGGCAATACAATGAGCAGTTCTTC
TRBJ2-4 | TRBV27 | NA | TRBD1 | CASSLGPGTGRENIQYF | TGTGCCAGCAGTTTGGGACCAGGGACAGGGCGGGAAAACATTCAGTACTTC
TRBJ2-1 | TRBV30 | NA | TRBD2 | CASLRDLAGYNEQFF | TGTGCCTCTTTAAGGGACCTAGCGGGGTACAATGAGCAGTTCTTC
TRBJ2-7 | TRBV7-9 | NA | NA | CASSPGQTAYEQYF | TGTGCCAGCAGCCCCGGACAGACCGCCTACGAGCAGTACTTC
TRBJ2-7 | TRBV6-5 | NA | NA | CASSNGRMYEQYF | TGTGCCAGCAGTAACGGGCGTATGTACGAGCAGTACTTC
TRBJ1-2 | TRBV6-5 | few | TRBD1 | CASSQGANGYTF | TGTGCCAGCAGTCAGGGGGCTAATGGCTACACCTTC
TRBJ2-7 | TRBV27 | NA | TRBD2 | CATKRARTGTTSYEQYF | TGTGCCACCAAGCGGGCGCGCACCGGGACTACCTCCTACGAGCAGTACTTC
TRBJ2-7 | TRBV7-9 | NA | NA | CASSSNLGHFSYEQYF | TGTGCCAGCAGCTCTAACCTCGGACACTTCTCCTACGAGCAGTACTTC
TRBJ2-5 | TRBV28 | NA | NA | CASSFFARLDQETQYF | TGTGCCAGCAGTTTCTTCGCAAGACTTGACCAAGAGACCCAGTACTTC
TRBJ2-7 | TRBV12-2 | NA | NA | CASRYKGDPLEQYF | TGTGCAAGTCGCTACAAGGGGGACCCCCTCGAGCAGTACTTC
TRBJ2-1 | TRBV7-9 | NA | TRBD2 | CASSLWASGSDEQFF | TGTGCCAGCAGCCTTTGGGCTAGCGGGAGCGATGAGCAGTTCTTC
TRBJ2-7 | TRBV5-5 | NA | NA | CASSLDEYPSYEQYF | TGTGCCAGCAGCTTGGACGAGTACCCCTCCTACGAGCAGTACTTC
TRBJ1-2 | TRBV5-6 | NA | TRBD1 | CASSLFPDRGLGYTF | TGTGCCAGCAGCTTGTTCCCCGACAGGGGGCTGGGCTACACCTTC
TRBJ1-1 | TRBV27 | NA | NA | CASSLNPNTEAFF | TGTGCCAGCAGTTTAAACCCGAACACTGAAGCTTTCTTT
TRBJ2-2 | TRBV27 | NA | NA | CASSFSGTGELFF | TGTGCCAGCAGTTTTAGCGGCACCGGGGAGCTGTTTTTT
TRBJ1-5 | TRBV28 | NA | TRBD1 | CASSLRDRGNQPQHF | TGTGCCAGCAGTTTAAGGGACAGGGGCAATCAGCCCCAGCATTTT
TRBJ1-2 | TRBV7-9 | NA | NA | CASSLGREGPNYGYTF | TGTGCCAGCAGCTTAGGTCGGGAGGGACCTAACTATGGCTACACCTTC
TRBJ2-4 | TRBV5-1 | NA | NA | CASSFSDRQNIQYF | TGCGCCAGCAGCTTCTCGGACAGACAAAACATTCAGTACTTC
TRBJ2-3 | TRBV7-6 | NA | TRBD2 | CASSLVGLAIGTDTQYF | TGTGCCAGCAGCTTAGTGGGACTAGCTATTGGCACAGATACGCAGTATTTT
TRBJ1-3 | TRBV5-4 | NA | NA | CASSLGSGNTIYF | TGTGCCAGCAGCTTGGGCTCTGGAAACACCATATATTTT
TRBJ1-2 | TRBV27 | once | NA | CASSSIGIGNYGYTF | TGTGCCAGCAGCTCCATCGGGATTGGGAACTATGGCTACACCTTC
TRBJ2-1 | TRBV10-3 | NA | TRBD2 | CASRLAGDNEQFF | TGTGCCAGCAGACTAGCGGGGGACAATGAGCAGTTCTTC
TRBJ1-2 | TRBV9 | NA | NA | CASSVEGRRLGGYTF | TGTGCCAGCAGCGTAGAGGGCAGGCGCCTTGGTGGCTACACCTTC
TRBJ2-7 | TRBV6-5 | NA | NA | CASSDRLRASYEQYF | TGTGCCAGCAGCGATCGACTTCGAGCCTCCTACGAGCAGTACTTC
TRBJ2-7 | TRBV7-2 | NA | NA | CASSPIASVSSYEQYF | TGTGCCAGCAGCCCAATAGCTAGCGTTAGCTCCTACGAGCAGTACTTC
TRBJ2-1 | TRBV13 | NA | TRBD2 | CASRAGTSGRNEQFF | TGTGCCAGCAGAGCCGGGACTAGCGGGAGAAATGAGCAGTTCTTC